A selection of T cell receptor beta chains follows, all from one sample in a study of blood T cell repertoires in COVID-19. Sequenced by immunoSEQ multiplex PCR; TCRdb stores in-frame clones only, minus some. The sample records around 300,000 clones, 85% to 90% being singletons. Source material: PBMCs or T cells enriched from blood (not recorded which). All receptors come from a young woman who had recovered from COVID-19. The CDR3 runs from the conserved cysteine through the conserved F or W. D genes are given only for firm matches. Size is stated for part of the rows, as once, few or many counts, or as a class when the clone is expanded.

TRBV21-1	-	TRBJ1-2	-	TGTGCCAGCAGCACCTCACAGGGGATGGGGGTCTATGGCTACACCTTC	CASSTSQGMGVYGYTF
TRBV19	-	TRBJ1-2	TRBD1	TGTGCCAGTAGTATCGACAGGGCCCAAGGCTACACCTTC	CASSIDRAQGYTF
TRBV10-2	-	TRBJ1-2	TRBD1	TGCGCCAGCAGTGCCTCGGGACAGGGTACCCATGGCTACACCTTC	CASSASGQGTHGYTF
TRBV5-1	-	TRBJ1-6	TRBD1	TGCGCCAGCAGCTTGGTGGGGACAGGGTTTACCTATAATTCACCCCTCCACTTT	CASSLVGTGFTYNSPLHF
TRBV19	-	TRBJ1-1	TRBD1	TGTGCCAGTAGTGCTACCCGTGGGACAGGGGTAGTGGGTGAAGCTTTCTTT	CASSATRGTGVVGEAFF
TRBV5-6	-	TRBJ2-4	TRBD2	TGTGCCAGCAGCTTAATAGCGGGGGGAGCCAAAAACATTCAGTACTTC	CASSLIAGGAKNIQYF
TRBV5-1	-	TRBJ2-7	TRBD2	TGCGCCAGCAGCTTGGCGGGACTAGCGGGGGGGCTCTCCTACGAGCAGTACTTC	CASSLAGLAGGLSYEQYF
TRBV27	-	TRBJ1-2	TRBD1	TGTGCCAGCAGCCTCGCCGAGGGACAGGGGTTTCCTAGCTACACCTTC	CASSLAEGQGFPSYTF
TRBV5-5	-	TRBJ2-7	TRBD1	TGTGCCAGCAGCTTCCTACAGGGGGTCTCCTACGAGCAGTACTTC	CASSFLQGVSYEQYF
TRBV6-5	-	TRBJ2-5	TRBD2	TGTGCCAGCAGTCGGGGGACTAGGGCGGAGACCCAGTACTTC	CASSRGTRAETQYF
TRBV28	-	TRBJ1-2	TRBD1	TGTGCCAGCAGTGCGCCCACCAGGGGGGTCTATGGCTACACCTTC	CASSAPTRGVYGYTF
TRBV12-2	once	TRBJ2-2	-	TGTGCAAGTCGCCCCCGTTTTGCGGGGGTCACCGGGGAGCTGTTTTTT	CASRPRFAGVTGELFF
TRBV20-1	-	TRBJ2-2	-	TGCAGTGCTAGTTTAATTCCAGTCGGGGAGCTGTTTTTT	CSASLIPVGELFF
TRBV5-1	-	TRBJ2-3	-	TGCGCCAGCAGGCATCTAGGGGCAGGAGGCACAGATACGCAGTATTTT	CASRHLGAGGTDTQYF
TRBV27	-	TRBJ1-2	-	TGTGCCAGCAGCCCGGGGGTGTCGGTGAATGGCTACACCTTC	CASSPGVSVNGYTF
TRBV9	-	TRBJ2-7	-	TGTGCCAGCAGCGCCGGGGGCGAGCAGTACTTC	CASSAGGEQYF
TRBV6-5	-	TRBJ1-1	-	TGTGCCAGCAGTTACTCGGGGGGGCTCGTAGCTTTCTTT	CASSYSGGLVAFF